This entry describes one T cell receptor (beta chain). Its antigen is not identified. TCRdb redid the calling of the PCR reads with MiXCR, one entry per CDR3 protein. Of around 16,000 distinct CDR3 sequences in the sample, around 66% were seen once. Trimming shortened V by 2 bases and J by 7 bases, and 14 bases separated the two germline ends. The germline gives CDR1 MNHEY, CDR2 SVGEGT. The CDR3 covers 14 residues. This sample is drawn from a study of vaccination and CD4 T cells after COVID-19. Study at large: Six males and four females, two of them Hispanic, were enrolled as convalescents. Ranging from 14 to 241, the interval between dose two and post-vaccine sampling had a median of 72 days. Overall study findings and caveats: The median number of SARS-CoV-2-reactive clonotypes increased from around 21 to 38, a change that did not reach significance.

This material consisted of CD4+ T cells from blood, taken after SARS-CoV-2 vaccination. The rearrangement joins TRBV6-2 or TRBV6-3 to TRBJ2-5, with D uncertain. The clonotype originates from a human donor who had recovered from COVID-19. DNA of the CDR3: TGTGCCAGCAGTTACCCGTCCTCTAAGGGGACCCAGTACTTC. Its translation is CASSYPSSKGTQYF.